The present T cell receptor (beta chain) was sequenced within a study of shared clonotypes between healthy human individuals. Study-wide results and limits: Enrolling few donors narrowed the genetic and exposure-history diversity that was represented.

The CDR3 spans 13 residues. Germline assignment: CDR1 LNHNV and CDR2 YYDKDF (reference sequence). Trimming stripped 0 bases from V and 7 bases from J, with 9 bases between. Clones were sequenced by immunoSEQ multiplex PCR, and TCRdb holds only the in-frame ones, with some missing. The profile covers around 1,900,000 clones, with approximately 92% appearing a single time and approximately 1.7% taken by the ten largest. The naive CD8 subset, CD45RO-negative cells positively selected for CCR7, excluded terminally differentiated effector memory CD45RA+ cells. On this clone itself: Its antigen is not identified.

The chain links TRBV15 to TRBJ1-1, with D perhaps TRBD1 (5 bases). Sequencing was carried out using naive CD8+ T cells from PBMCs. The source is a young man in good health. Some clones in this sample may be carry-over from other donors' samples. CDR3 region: CATSRETAVEAFF. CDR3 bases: TGTGCCACCAGCAGAGAGACAGCGGTTGAAGCTTTCTTT.